This T cell receptor beta chain came from a study of response to subunit inactivated influenza vaccine. General study findings and limits: Authors suggested each seasonal flu vaccination may recruit only limited numbers of new T cells.

V was trimmed by 5 bases and J by 2 bases, leaving 13 bases between them. The CDR3 contains 14 residues. Germline V gene data show CDR1 as LNHDA and CDR2 as SQIVND (reference sequence). A single record per CDR3 protein comes from TCRdb applying MiXCR to the RT-PCR reads. Among about 700,000 distinct CDR3 sequences listed, more than 11% were seen once. In its sample, this clonotype was seen a few times. Antigen specificity is unknown. Here the sequenced sample was PBMCs from blood, taken 14 days before vaccination. The chain employs TRBV19 and TRBJ2-7; the D gene is possibly TRBD2 (5 bases). The clonotype was recovered from a man aged 45-65 years who received an inactivated influenza vaccine. CDR3 sequence reads: CASSLIEGTYEQYF. The CDR3 nucleotides read TGTGCCAGTAGTTTAATTGAGGGAACCTACGAGCAGTACTTC.